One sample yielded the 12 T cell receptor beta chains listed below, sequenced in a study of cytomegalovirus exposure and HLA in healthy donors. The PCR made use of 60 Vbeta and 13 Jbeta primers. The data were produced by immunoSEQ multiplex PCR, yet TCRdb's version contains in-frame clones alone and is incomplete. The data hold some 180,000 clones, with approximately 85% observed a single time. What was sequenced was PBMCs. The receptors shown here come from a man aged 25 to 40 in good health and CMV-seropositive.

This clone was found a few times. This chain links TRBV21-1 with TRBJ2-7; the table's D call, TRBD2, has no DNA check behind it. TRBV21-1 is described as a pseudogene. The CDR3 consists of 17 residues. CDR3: CASSKRSFGLAFYEQYF. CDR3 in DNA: TGTGCCAGCAGCAAAAGGAGTTTTGGACTAGCGTTCTACGAGCAGTACTTC.

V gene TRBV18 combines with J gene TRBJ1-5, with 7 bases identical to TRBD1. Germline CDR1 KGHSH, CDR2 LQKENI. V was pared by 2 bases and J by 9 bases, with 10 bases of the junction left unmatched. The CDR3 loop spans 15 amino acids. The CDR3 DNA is TGTGCCAGCTCACCAGACAGGGTTGAATATCGGCCCCAGCATTTT. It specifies CASSPDRVEYRPQHF.

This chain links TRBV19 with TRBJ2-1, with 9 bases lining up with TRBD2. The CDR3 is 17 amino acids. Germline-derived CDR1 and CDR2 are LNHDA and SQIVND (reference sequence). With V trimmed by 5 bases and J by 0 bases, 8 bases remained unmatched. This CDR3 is CASSLLAGKSSYNEQFF. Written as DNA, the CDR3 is TGTGCCAGTAGTCTTCTAGCGGGGAAGAGCTCCTACAATGAGCAGTTCTTC.

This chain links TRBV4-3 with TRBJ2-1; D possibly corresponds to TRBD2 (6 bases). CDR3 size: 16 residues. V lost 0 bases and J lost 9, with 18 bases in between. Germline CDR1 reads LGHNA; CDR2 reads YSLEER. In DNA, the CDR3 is TGCGCCAGCAGCCAAGATCCTTTCGGGGGAGTGGTTGAGCAGTTCTTC. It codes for CASSQDPFGGVVEQFF.

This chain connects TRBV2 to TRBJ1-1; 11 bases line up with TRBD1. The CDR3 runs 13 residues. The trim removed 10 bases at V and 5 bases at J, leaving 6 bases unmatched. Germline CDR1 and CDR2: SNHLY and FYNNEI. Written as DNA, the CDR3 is TGTGCCACAGGACAGGGGGCGCGGACTGAAGCTTTCTTT. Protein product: CATGQGARTEAFF.

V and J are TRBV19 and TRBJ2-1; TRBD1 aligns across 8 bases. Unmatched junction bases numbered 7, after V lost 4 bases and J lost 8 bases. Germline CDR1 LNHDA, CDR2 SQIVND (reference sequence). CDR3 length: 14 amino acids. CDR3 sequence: CASSTWTGMDEQFF. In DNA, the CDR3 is TGTGCCAGTAGTACCTGGACAGGGATGGATGAGCAGTTCTTC.

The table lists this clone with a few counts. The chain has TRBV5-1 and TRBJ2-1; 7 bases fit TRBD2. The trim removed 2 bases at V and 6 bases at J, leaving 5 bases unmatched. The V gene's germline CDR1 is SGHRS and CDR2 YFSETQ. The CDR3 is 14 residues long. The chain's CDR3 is CASSLQTSSNEQFF. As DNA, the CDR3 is TGCGCCAGCAGCTTACAGACTAGCAGCAATGAGCAGTTCTTC.

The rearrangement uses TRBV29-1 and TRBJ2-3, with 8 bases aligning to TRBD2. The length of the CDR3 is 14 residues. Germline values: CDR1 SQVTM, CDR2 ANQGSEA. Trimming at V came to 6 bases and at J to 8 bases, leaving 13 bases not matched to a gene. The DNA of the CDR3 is TGCAGCGTAGATGAGCCGGGGGGGTTTGTTACGCAGTATTTT. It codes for CSVDEPGGFVTQYF.

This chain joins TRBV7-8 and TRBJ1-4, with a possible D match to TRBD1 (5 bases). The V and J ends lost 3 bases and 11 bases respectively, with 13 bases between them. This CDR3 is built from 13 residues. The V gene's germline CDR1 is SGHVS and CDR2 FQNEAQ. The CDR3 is CASSLGGGGKLFF. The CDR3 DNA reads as TGTGCCAGCAGCTTGGGGGGTGGGGGGAAACTGTTTTTT.

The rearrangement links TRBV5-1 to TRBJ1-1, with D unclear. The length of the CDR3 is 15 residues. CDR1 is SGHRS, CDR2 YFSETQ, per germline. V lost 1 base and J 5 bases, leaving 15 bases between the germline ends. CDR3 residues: CASSLLSRAGTEAFF. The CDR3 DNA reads TGCGCCAGCAGCTTGCTATCAAGGGCGGGTACTGAAGCTTTCTTT.

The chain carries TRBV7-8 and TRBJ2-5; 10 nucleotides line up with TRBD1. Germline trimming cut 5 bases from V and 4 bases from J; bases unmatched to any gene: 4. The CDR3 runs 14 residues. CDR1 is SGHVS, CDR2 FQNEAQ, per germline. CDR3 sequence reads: CASSPRDRGETQYF. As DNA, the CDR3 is TGTGCCAGCAGCCCCCGGGACAGGGGAGAGACCCAGTACTTC.

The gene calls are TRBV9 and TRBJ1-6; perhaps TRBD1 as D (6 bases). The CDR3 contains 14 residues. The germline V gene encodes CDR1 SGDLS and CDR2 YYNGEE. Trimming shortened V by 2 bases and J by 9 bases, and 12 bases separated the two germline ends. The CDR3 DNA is TGTGCCAGCAGCGTCACAGGGATGGGTTCACCCCTCCACTTT. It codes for CASSVTGMGSPLHF.